These T cell receptor beta chains were read from a single sample in a study of graft-versus-host responses after intestinal transplantation. Profiling relied on immunoSEQ multiplex PCR, and the TCRdb table lists in-frame clones only, not all of them. The sample shows approximately 10,000 clones, around 94% of them seen only once. The sample was PBMCs, taken 8 days after intestinal transplant. The receptors derive from a human patient who received an intestinal transplant, so some T cells may come from the graft donor. Each CDR3 is given with its conserved first and last residue. Each record gives: J gene, clone size, D gene, V gene, CDR3 protein, CDR3 DNA. The D gene is left open where the match is weak. Part of the rows lack a size; the others show once, few, many or a class for expanded clones.

J: TRBJ1-2; size: -; D: -; V: TRBV28; CDR3: CASSLEGQTYGYTF; DNA: TGTGCCAGCAGTTTAGAGGGGCAGACCTATGGCTACACCTTC
J: TRBJ2-2; size: -; D: TRBD2; V: TRBV10-1; CDR3: CASRPGLGSRGAVF; DNA: TGCGCCAGCAGACCGGGACTAGGAAGCCGGGGAGCTGTTTTT
J: TRBJ1-3; size: -; D: TRBD1; V: TRBV11-2; CDR3: CASSPKDRVGNTIYF; DNA: TGTGCCAGCAGCCCGAAGGACAGGGTCGGAAACACCATATATTTT
J: TRBJ2-1; size: -; D: -; V: TRBV6-1; CDR3: CASSEDISSYNEQFF; DNA: TGTGCCAGCAGTGAAGACATCAGCTCCTACAATGAGCAGTTCTTC
J: TRBJ2-7; size: once; D: TRBD1; V: TRBV19; CDR3: CASSTTGYHEQYF; DNA: TGTGCCAGTAGTACGACAGGGTACCACGAGCAGTACTTC
J: TRBJ2-7; size: -; D: -; V: TRBV6-6; CDR3: CASSYSTAEQYF; DNA: TGTGCCAGCAGTTACTCGACGGCCGAGCAGTACTTC
J: TRBJ2-7; size: -; D: -; V: TRBV15; CDR3: CATRGALGPKGYEQYF; DNA: TGTGCCACCAGAGGAGCTCTTGGACCCAAGGGCTACGAGCAGTACTTC
J: TRBJ2-5; size: -; D: -; V: TRBV28; CDR3: CASSYPGHGQKNF; DNA: TGTGCCAGCAGCTACCCTGGGCACGGCCAAAAGAACTTC
J: TRBJ2-7; size: -; D: TRBD2; V: TRBV28; CDR3: CASSRAGGSYEQYF; DNA: TGTGCCAGCAGCCGAGCGGGAGGCTCCTACGAGCAGTACTTC
J: TRBJ2-7; size: -; D: -; V: TRBV28; CDR3: CASRYAYEQYF; DNA: TGTGCCAGCAGGTATGCCTACGAGCAGTACTTC
J: TRBJ1-2; size: once; D: -; V: TRBV19; CDR3: CARQGNYGYTF; DNA: TGTGCCAGACAGGGTAACTATGGCTACACCTTC
J: TRBJ2-7; size: -; D: -; V: TRBV10-3; CDR3: CAISEPQIHEQYF; DNA: TGTGCCATCAGTGAGCCTCAAATCCACGAGCAGTACTTC